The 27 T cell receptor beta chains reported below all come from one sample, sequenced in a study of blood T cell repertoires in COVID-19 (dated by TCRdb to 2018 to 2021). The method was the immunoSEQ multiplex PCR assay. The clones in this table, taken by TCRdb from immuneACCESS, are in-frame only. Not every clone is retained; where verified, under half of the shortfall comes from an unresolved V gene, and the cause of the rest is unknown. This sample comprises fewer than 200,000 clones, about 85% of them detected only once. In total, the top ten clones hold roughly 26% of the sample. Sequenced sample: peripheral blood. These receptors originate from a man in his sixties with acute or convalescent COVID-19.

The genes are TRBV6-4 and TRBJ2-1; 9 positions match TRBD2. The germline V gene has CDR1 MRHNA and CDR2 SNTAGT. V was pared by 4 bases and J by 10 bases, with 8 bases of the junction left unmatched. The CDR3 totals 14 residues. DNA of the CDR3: TGTGCCAGCAGTGCGGGACTAGCAATGGGGGAGCAGTTCTTC. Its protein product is CASSAGLAMGEQFF.

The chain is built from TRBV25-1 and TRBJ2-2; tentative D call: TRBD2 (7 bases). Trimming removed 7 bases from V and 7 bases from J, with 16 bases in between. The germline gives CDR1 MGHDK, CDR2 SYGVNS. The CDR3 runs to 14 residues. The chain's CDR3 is CASTGAGAFGELFF. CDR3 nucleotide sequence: TGTGCCAGCACAGGGGCGGGAGCTTTCGGGGAGCTGTTTTTT.

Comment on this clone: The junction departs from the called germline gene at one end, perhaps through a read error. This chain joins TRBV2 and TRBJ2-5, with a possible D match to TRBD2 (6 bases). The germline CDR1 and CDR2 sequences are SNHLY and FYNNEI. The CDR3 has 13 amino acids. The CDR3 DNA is TGTGCCAGCAGGGAAGAGGGGAGGGAGACCCAGTACTTC. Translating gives CASREEGRETQYF.

The CDR3 DNA reads TGTGCCAGCAGTTTACGTCCAGGGTTGAATTCACCCCTCCACTTT. Its translation: CASSLRPGLNSPLHF. V usage is TRBV28 and J usage is TRBJ1-6; weak D call: TRBD1 (5 bases). The CDR3 length is 15 residues. The germline V and J ends were trimmed by 2 bases and 7 bases, with 12 bases remaining between them. CDR1 is MDHEN and CDR2 is SYDVKM in the germline V gene.

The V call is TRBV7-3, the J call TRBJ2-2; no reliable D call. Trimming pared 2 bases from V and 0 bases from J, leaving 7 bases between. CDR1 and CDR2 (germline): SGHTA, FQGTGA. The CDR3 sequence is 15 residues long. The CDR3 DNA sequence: TGTGCCAGCAGCTTACAGAGCGCGAACACCGGGGAGCTGTTTTTT. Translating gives CASSLQSANTGELFF.

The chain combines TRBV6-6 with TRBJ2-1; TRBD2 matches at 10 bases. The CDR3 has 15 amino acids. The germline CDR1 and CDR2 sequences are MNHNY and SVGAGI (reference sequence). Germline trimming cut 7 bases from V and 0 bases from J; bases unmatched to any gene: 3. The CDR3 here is CASNRLAGSYNEQFF. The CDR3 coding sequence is TGTGCCAGCAACCGACTAGCGGGCTCCTACAATGAGCAGTTCTTC.

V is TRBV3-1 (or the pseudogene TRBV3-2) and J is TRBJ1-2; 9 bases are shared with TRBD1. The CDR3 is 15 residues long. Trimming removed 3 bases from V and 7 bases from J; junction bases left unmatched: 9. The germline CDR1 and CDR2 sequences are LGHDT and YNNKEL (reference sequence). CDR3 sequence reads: CASSHLDRGARGYTF. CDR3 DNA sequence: TGTGCCAGCAGCCACCTAGACAGGGGGGCTCGTGGCTACACCTTC.

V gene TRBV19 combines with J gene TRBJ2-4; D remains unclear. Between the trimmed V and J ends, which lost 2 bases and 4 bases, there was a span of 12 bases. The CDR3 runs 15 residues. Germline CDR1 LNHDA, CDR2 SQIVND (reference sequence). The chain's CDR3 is CASSIWAQVKNIQYF. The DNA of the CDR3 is TGTGCCAGTAGTATATGGGCTCAGGTGAAAAACATTCAGTACTTC.

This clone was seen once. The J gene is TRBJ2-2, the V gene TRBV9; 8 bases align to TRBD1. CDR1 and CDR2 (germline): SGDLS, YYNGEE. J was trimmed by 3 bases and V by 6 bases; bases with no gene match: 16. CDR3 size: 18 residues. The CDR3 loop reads CASTSIGSGQGDTGELFF. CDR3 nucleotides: TGTGCCAGCACGTCTATCGGATCTGGACAGGGAGACACCGGGGAGCTGTTTTTT.

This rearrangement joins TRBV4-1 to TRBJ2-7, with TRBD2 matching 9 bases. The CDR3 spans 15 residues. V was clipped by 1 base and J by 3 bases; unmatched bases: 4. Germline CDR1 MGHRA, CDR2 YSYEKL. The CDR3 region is CASSQVTSGYYEQYF. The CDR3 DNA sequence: TGCGCCAGCAGCCAAGTAACTAGCGGGTACTACGAGCAGTACTTC.

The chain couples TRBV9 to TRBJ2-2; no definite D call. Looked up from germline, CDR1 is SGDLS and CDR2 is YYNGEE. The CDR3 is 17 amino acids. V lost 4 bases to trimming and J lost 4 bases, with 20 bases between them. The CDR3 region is CASSTPGQGPFTGELFF. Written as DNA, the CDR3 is TGTGCCAGCAGCACACCGGGTCAAGGCCCTTTCACCGGGGAGCTGTTTTTT.

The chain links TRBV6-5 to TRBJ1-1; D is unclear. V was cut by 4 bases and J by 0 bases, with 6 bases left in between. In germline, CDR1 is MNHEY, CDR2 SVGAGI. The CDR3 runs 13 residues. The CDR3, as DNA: TGTGCCAGCAGTTCCTATATGAACACTGAAGCTTTCTTT. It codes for CASSSYMNTEAFF.

The DNA for the CDR3 is TGTGCCTGGGAGGCGGGGGGTGACAATGAGCAGTTCTTC. Encoded protein: CAWEAGGDNEQFF. This chain joins TRBV30 and TRBJ2-1, with 8 positions matching TRBD2. Germline V gives CDR1 GTSNPN, CDR2 SVGIG (reference sequence). Trimming took 5 bases from V and 5 from J; bases not matched to a gene: 5. The CDR3 is 13 amino acids.

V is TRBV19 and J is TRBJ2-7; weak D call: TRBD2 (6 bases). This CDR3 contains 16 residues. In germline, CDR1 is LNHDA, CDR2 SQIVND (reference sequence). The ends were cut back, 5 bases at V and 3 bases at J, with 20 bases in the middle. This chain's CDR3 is CASSVARDLSHYEQYF. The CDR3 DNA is TGTGCCAGTAGTGTAGCCCGGGACTTAAGTCACTACGAGCAGTACTTC.

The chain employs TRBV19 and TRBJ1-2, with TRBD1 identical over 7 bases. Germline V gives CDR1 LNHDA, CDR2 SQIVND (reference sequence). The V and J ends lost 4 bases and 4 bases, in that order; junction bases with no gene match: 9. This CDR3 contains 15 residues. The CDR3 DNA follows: TGTGCCAGTAGTACCCCTGACAGGGCTCGCTATGGCTACACCTTC. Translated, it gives CASSTPDRARYGYTF.

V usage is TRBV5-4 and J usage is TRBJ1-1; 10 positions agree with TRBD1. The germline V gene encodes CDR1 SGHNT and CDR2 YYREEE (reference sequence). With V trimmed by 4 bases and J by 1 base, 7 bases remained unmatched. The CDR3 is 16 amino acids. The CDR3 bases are TGTGCCAGCAGCGCCCACCGACAGGGGGCGAACACTGAAGCTTTCTTT. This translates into CASSAHRQGANTEAFF.

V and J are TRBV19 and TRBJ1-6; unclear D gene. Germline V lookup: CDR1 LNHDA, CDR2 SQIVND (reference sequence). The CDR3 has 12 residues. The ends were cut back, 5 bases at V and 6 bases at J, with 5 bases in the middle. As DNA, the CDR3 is TGTGCCAGTAGTGTAATTAATTCACCCCTCCACTTT. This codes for CASSVINSPLHF.

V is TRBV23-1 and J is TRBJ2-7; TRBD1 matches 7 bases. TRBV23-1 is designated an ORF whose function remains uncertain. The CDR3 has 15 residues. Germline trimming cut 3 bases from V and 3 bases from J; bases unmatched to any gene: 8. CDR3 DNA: TGCGCCAGCAGTCATGACAGGGAAGCGCGCTACGAGCAGTACGTC. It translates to CASSHDREARYEQYV.

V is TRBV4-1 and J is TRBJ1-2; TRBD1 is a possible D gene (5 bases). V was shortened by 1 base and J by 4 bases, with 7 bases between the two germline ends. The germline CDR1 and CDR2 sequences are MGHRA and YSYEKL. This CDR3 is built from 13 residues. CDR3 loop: CASSQGGGYGYTF. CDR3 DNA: TGCGCCAGCAGCCAAGGGGGCGGCTATGGCTACACCTTC.

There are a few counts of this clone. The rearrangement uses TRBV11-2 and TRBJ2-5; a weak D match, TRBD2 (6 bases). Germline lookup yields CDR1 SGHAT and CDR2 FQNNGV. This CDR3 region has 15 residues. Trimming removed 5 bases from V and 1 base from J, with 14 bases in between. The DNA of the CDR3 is TGTGCCAGCAGCCAGGACTACCTCCCCCAAGAGACCCAGTACTTC. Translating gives CASSQDYLPQETQYF.

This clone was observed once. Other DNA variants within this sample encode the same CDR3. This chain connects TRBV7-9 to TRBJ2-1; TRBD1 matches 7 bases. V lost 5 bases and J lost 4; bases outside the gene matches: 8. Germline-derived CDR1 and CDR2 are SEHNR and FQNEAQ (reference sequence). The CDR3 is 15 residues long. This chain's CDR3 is CASSPLDRAYNEQFF. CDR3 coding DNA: TGTGCCAGCAGCCCCCTAGACAGGGCATACAATGAGCAGTTCTTC. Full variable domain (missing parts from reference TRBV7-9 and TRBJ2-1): DTGVSQNPRHKITKRGQNVTFRCDPISEHNRLYWYRQTLGQGPEFLTYFQNEAQLEKSRLLSDRFSAERPKGSFSTLEIQRTEQGDSAMYLCASSPLDRAYNEQFFGPGTRLTVL.

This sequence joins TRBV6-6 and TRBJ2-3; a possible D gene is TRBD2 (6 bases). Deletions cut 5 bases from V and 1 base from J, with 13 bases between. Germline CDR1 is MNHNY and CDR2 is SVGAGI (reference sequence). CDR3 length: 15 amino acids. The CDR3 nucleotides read TGTGCCAGCAGTCGGGACTCCCCGGGCACAGATACGCAGTATTTT. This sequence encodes CASSRDSPGTDTQYF.

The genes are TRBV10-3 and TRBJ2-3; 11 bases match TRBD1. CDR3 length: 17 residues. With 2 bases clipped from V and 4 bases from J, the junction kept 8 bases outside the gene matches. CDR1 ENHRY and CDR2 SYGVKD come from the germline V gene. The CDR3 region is CAISETRTGGLSDTQYF. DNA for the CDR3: TGTGCCATCAGTGAGACCAGGACAGGGGGCCTTTCAGATACGCAGTATTTT.

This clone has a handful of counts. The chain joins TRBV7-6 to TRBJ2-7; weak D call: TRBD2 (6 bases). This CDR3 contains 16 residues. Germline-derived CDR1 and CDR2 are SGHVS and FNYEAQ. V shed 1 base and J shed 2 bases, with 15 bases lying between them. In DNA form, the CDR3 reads TGTGCCAGCAGCTTAGGGAGGGAACAGGCAACCTACGAGCAGTACTTC. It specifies CASSLGREQATYEQYF. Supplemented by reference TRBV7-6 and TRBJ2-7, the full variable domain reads GAGVSQSPRYKVTKRGQDVALRCDPISGHVSLYWYRQALGQGPEFLTYFNYEAQQDKSGLPNDRFSAERPEGSISTLTIQRTEQRDSAMYRCASSLGREQATYEQYFGPGTRLTVT.

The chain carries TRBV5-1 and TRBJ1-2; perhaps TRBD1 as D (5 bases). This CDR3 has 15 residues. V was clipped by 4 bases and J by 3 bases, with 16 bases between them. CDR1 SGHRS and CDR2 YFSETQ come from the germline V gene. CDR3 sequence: CASSPRWQGDYGYTF. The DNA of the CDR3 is TGCGCCAGCAGCCCTCGTTGGCAGGGTGACTATGGCTACACCTTC. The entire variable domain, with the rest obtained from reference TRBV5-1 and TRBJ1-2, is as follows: KAGVTQTPRYLIKTRGQQVTLSCSPISGHRSVSWYQQTPGQGLQFLFEYFSETQRNKGNFPGRFSGRQFSNSRSEMNVSTLELGDSALYLCASSPRWQGDYGYTFGSGTRLTVV.

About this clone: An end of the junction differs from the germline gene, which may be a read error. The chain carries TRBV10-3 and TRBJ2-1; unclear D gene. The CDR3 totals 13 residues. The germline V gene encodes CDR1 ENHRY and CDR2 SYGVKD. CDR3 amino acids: CAISESRDNEQFF. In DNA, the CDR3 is TGTGCCATCAGCGAGTCCCGGGACAATGAGCAGTTCTTC.

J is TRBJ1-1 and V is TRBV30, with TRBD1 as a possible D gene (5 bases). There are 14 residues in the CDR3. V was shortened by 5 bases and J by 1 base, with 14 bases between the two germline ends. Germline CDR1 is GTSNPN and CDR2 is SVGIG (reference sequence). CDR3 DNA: TGTGCCTGGTGGGCCGGGCAGGGGAACACTGAAGCTTTCTTT. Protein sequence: CAWWAGQGNTEAFF.